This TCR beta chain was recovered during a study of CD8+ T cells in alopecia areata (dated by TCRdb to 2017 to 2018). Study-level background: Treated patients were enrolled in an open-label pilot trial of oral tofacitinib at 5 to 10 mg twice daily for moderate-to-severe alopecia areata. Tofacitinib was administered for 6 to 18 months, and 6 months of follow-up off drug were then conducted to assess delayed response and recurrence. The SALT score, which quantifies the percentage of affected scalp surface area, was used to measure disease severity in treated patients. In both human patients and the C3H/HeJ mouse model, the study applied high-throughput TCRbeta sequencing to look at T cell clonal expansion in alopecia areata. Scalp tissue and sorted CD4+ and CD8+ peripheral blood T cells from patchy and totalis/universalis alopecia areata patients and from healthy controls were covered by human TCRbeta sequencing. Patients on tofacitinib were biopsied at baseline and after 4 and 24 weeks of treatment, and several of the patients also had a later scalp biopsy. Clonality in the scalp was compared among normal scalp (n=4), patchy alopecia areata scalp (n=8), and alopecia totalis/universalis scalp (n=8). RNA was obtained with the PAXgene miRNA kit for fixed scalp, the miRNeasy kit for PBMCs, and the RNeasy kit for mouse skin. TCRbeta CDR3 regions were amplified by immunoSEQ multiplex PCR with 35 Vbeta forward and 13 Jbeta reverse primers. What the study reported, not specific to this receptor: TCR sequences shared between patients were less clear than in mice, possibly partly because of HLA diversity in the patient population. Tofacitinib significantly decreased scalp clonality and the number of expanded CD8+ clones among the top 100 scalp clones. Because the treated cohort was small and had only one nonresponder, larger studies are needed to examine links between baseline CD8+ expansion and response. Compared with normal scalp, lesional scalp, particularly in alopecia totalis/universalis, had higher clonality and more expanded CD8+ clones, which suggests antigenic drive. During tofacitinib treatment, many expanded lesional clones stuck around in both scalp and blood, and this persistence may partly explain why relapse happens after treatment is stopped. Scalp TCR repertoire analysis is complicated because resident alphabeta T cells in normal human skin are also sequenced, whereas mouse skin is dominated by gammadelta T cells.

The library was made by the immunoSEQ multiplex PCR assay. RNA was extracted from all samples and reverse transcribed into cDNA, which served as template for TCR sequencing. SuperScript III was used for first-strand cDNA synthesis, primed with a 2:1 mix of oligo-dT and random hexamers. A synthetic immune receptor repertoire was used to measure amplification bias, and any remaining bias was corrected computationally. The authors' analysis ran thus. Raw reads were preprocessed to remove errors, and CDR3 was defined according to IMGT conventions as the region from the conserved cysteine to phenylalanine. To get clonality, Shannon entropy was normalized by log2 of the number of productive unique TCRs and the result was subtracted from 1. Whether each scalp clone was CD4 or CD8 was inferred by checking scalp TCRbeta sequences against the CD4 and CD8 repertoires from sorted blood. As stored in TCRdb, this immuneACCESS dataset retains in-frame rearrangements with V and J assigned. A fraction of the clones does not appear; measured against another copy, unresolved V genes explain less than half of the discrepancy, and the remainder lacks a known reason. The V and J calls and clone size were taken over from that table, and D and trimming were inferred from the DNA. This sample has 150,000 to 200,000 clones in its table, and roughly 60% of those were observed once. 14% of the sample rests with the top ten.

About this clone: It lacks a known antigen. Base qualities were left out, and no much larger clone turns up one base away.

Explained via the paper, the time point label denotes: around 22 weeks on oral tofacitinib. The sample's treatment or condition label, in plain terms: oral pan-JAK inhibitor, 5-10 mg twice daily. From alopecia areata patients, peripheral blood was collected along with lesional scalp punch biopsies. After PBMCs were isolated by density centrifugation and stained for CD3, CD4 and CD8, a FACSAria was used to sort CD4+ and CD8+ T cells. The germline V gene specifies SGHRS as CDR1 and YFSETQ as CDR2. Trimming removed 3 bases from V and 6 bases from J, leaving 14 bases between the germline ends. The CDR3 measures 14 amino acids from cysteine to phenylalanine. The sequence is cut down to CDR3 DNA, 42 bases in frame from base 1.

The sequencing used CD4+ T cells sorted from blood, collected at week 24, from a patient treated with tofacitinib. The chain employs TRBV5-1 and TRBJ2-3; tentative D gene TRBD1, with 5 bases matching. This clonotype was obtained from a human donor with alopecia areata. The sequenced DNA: TGCGCCAGCAGCTCAAGGCAGGGTTCGGATACGCAGTATTTT. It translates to CASSSRQGSDTQYF.